A single sample is the source of the 6 T cell receptor beta chains below, sequenced in a study of OX40 agonist ivuxolimab in advanced cancers. The repertoire was sequenced with immunoSEQ multiplex PCR; TCRdb's copy has only in-frame clones and lacks some. Of about 70,000 clones listed, roughly 80% are singletons. The sample consisted of CD4+ or CD8+ T cells sorted from blood, taken in a trial of the OX40 agonist ivuxolimab. These receptors all come from an adult with an advanced solid tumor such as melanoma, head and neck, liver or kidney cancer.

The chain recombines TRBV27 with TRBJ2-2, with a tentative D call TRBD2 (5 bases). Germline V lookup: CDR1 MNHEY, CDR2 SMNVEV (reference sequence). V lost 2 bases, J lost 8 bases, and 15 bases lay in between. The CDR3 is made up of 15 amino acids. The CDR3 nucleotides are TGTGCCAGCAGTTTACGAACGGACTTGTCGGGGGAGCTGTTTTTT. Translated, it gives CASSLRTDLSGELFF.

The genes are TRBV19 and TRBJ2-7; a weak D match, TRBD2 (6 bases). The germline V gene has CDR1 LNHDA and CDR2 SQIVND (reference sequence). V gave up 3 bases and J gave up 0 bases, with 12 bases separating them. The CDR3 consists of 15 residues. CDR3 nucleotides: TGTGCCAGTAGTATTCCCGGGGGAAGCTCCTACGAGCAGTACTTC. This encodes CASSIPGGSSYEQYF.

The gene calls are TRBV6-6 and TRBJ1-1; D is possibly TRBD1 (6 bases). CDR1 is MNHNY, CDR2 SVGAGI, per germline (reference sequence). The CDR3 is 14 residues long. Trimming left V 6 bases short and J 4 bases short, with 15 bases between. CDR3 coding DNA: TGTGCCAGCAGGGCCGTAGAAGGGGGCACTGAAGCTTTCTTT. Protein: CASRAVEGGTEAFF.

The rearrangement links TRBV7-8 to TRBJ2-2, with 9 bases aligning to TRBD1. From germline, CDR1 is SGHVS and CDR2 FQNEAQ. The V gene end was trimmed by 5 bases and the J gene end by 4 bases; junction bases not matched to a gene: 8. CDR3 size: 16 residues. Written as DNA, the CDR3 is TGTGCCAGCAGCGTGACCGGGACAGGGATCACCGGGGAGCTGTTTTTT. This encodes CASSVTGTGITGELFF.

This chain links TRBV27 with TRBJ1-6, with D unclear. Trimming took 2 bases from V and 7 from J, leaving 9 bases between them. CDR1 and CDR2 from the germline V gene are MNHEY and SMNVEV (reference sequence). CDR3 length: 14 residues. In DNA form, the CDR3 reads TGTGCCAGCAGTTTAGGGCCAGAGAATTCACCCCTCCACTTT. It codes for CASSLGPENSPLHF.

The chain links TRBV7-2 to TRBJ2-1, with 7 bases aligning to TRBD1. V lost 0 bases, J lost 2 bases, and 1 base stayed unmatched. The CDR3 spans 15 residues. Germline V gene lookup returns CDR1 SGHTA and CDR2 FQGNSA. DNA of the CDR3: TGTGCCAGCAGCTTAGCAAGGGGGCCCTACAATGAGCAGTTCTTC. Encoded protein: CASSLARGPYNEQFF.